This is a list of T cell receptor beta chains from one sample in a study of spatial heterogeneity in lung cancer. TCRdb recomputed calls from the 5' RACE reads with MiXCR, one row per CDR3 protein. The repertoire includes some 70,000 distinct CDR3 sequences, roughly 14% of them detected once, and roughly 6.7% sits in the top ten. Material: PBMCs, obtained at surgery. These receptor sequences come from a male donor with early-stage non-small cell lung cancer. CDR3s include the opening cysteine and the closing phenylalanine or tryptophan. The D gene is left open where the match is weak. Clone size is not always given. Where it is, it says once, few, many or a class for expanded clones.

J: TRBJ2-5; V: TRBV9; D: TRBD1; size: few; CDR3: CASSVAGTGGSETQYF; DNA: TGTGCCAGCAGCGTAGCTGGGACAGGGGGTAGCGAGACCCAGTACTTC
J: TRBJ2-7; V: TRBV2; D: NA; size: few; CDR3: CASSEGPERQYF; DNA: TGTGCCAGCAGTGAAGGTCCTGAGAGACAGTACTTC
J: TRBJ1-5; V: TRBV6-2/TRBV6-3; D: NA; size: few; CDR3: CASNGGTSNQPQHF; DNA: TGTGCCAGCAATGGGGGTACAAGCAATCAGCCCCAGCATTTT
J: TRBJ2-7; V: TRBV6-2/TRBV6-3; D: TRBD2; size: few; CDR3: CASSLAVSSYEQYF; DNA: TGTGCCAGCAGCCTAGCGGTGAGCTCCTACGAGCAGTACTTC
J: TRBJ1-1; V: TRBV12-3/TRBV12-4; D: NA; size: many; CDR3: CASSFTANTEAFF; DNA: TGTGCCAGCAGTTTCACAGCGAACACTGAAGCTTTCTTT
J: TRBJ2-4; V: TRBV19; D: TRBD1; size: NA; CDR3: CASSVGQGRFVELAKNIQYF; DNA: TGTGCCAGTAGTGTTGGACAGGGGAGGTTCGTGGAACTAGCCAAAAACATTCAGTACTTC
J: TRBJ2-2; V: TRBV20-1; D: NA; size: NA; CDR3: CSAGTRGQPDHTGELFF; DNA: TGCAGTGCTGGAACCCGAGGACAGCCTGACCACACCGGGGAGCTGTTTTTT
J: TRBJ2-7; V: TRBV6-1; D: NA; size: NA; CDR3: CASSEGNNYEQYF; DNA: TGTGCCAGCAGTGAAGGAAACAACTACGAGCAGTACTTC
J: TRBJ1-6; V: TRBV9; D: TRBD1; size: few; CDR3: CASSTGPGGNYNSPLHF; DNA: TGTGCCAGCAGCACCGGGCCAGGGGGAAACTATAATTCACCCCTCCACTTT
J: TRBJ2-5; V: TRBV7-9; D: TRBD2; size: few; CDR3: CASSASGGPRETQYF; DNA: TGTGCCAGCAGCGCGAGCGGGGGGCCGAGGGAGACCCAGTACTTC
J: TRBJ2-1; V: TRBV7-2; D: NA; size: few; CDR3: CASSLLGGPYNEQFF; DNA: TGTGCCAGCAGCTTATTAGGGGGACCCTACAATGAGCAGTTCTTC
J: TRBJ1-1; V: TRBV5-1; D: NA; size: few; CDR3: CASSYKDTNTEAFF; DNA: TGCGCCAGCAGCTATAAGGACACGAACACTGAAGCTTTCTTT
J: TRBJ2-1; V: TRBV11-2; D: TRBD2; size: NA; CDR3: CASSSPREGRSEQFF; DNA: TGTGCCAGCAGCTCACCCCGGGAGGGCCGTAGTGAGCAGTTCTTC
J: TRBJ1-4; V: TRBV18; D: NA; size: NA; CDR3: CASSPTTGLNEKLFF; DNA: TGTGCCAGCTCACCGACGACAGGTCTTAATGAAAAACTGTTTTTT
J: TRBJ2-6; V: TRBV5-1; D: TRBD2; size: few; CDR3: CASSSGGISPGANVLTF; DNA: TGCGCCAGCAGCTCGGGGGGGATCTCCCCTGGGGCCAACGTCCTGACTTTC
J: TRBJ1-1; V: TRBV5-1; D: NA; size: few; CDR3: CASSLVTAHTEAFF; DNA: TGCGCCAGCAGCTTGGTGACGGCCCACACTGAAGCTTTCTTT
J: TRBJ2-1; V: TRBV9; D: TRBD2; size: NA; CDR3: CANSVTSGSNHEQFF; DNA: TGTGCCAACAGCGTAACTAGCGGGTCTAACCATGAGCAGTTCTTC
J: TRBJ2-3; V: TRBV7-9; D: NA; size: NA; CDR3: CASSSRLNTGTDTQYF; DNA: TGTGCCAGCAGCTCCCGACTAAACACTGGCACAGATACGCAGTATTTT
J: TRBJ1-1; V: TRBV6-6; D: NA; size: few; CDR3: CASSFETTNTEAFF; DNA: TGTGCCAGCAGTTTCGAAACTACGAACACTGAAGCTTTCTTT
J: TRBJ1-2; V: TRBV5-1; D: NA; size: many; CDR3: CASSFDKTYGYTF; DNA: TGCGCCAGCAGCTTTGACAAGACCTATGGCTACACCTTC
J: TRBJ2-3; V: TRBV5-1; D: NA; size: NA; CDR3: CASSLTSLSTDTQYF; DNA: TGCGCCAGCAGCTTGACTAGCCTTAGCACAGATACGCAGTATTTT
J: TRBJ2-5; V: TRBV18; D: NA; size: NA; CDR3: CASSPPSTAETQYF; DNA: TGTGCCAGCTCACCACCGTCGACAGCCGAAACCCAGTACTTC
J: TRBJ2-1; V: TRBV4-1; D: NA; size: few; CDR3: CASSQVGNTYNEQFF; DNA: TGCGCCAGCAGCCAAGTGGGGAATACCTACAATGAGCAGTTCTTC
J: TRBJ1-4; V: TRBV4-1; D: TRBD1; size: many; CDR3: CASSSTGSANEKLFF; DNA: TGCGCCAGCAGCTCGACAGGGTCGGCTAATGAAAAACTGTTTTTT
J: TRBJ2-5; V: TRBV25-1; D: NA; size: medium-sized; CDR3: CASSEGYGQETQYF; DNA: TGTGCCAGCAGTGAGGGCTATGGTCAGGAGACCCAGTACTTC
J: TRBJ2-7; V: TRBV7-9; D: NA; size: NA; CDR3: CASSLLDELRYEQYF; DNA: TGTGCCAGCAGCTTATTGGACGAGTTGAGGTACGAGCAGTACTTC
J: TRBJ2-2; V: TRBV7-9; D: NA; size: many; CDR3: CASSPGFSVTGELFF; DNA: TGTGCCAGCAGCCCAGGTTTCTCAGTGACCGGGGAGCTGTTTTTT
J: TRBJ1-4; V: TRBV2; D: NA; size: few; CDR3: CASRGGTGEKLFF; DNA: TGTGCCAGCAGAGGGGGGACGGGAGAAAAACTGTTTTTT
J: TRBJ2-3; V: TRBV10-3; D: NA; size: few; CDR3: CAISNTGTVWSDTQYF; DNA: TGTGCCATCAGCAACACAGGGACGGTCTGGTCAGATACGCAGTATTTT
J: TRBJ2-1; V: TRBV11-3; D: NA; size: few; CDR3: CASSLTVGSSYNEQFF; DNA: TGTGCCAGCAGCTTAACTGTCGGGAGCTCCTACAATGAGCAGTTCTTC
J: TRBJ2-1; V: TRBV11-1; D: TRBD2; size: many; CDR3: CASSPSGRGDNEQFF; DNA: TGTGCCAGCAGCCCCAGCGGGAGGGGGGACAATGAGCAGTTCTTC
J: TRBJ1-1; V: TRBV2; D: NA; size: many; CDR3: CASSERLNTEAFF; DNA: TGTGCCAGCAGTGAACGGTTAAACACTGAAGCTTTCTTT
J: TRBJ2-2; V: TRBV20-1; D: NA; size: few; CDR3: CSARDPFTGELFF; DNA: TGCAGTGCTAGAGACCCTTTCACCGGGGAGCTGTTTTTT
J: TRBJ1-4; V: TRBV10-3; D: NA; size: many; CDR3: CATQQGASEKLFF; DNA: TGTGCCACACAACAGGGCGCGAGTGAAAAACTGTTTTTT
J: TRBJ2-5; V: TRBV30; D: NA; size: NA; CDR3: CAWSPSTAASMETQYF; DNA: TGTGCCTGGAGTCCCTCGACCGCCGCTAGTATGGAGACCCAGTACTTC
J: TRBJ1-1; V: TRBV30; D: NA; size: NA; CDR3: CAWSVAVGAFF; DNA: TGTGCCTGGAGCGTTGCGGTGGGAGCTTTCTTT
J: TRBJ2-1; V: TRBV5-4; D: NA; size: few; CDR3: CASSLGGRHPYNEQFF; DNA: TGTGCCAGCAGCTTGGGGGGGCGCCACCCCTACAATGAGCAGTTCTTC
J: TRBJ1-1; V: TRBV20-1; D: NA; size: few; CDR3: CSASAPAGVNTEAFF; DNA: TGCAGTGCTAGTGCCCCTGCAGGGGTGAACACTGAAGCTTTCTTT
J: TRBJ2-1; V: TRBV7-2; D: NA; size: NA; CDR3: CASSLEAENEQFF; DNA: TGTGCCAGCAGCTTAGAAGCTGAGAATGAGCAGTTCTTC
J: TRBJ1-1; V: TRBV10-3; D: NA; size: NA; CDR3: CAISESAGRGSIPEAFF; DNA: TGTGCCATCAGTGAGTCTGCAGGCAGGGGAAGTATCCCTGAAGCTTTCTTT
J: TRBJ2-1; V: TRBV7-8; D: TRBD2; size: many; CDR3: CASSNIAGGYRNEQFF; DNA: TGTGCCAGCAGCAATATAGCGGGAGGGTATCGCAATGAGCAGTTCTTC
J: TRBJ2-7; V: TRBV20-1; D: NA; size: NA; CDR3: CSATPGPRLYEQYF; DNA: TGCAGTGCCACGCCGGGACCCCGGCTTTACGAGCAGTACTTC
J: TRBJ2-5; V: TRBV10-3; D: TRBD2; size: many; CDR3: CAISQAGGDETQYF; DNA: TGTGCCATCAGTCAAGCGGGAGGTGATGAGACCCAGTACTTC
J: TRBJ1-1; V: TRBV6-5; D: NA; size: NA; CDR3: CASSRLRGQTEAFF; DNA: TGTGCCAGCAGTAGATTGCGGGGGCAAACTGAAGCTTTCTTT
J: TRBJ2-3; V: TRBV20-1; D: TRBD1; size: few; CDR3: CSARGLGTENTDTQYF; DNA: TGCAGTGCTAGAGGATTGGGGACAGAGAACACAGATACGCAGTATTTT
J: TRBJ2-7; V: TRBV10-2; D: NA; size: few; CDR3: CASSTELIYEQYF; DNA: TGCGCCAGCAGCACTGAGCTTATATACGAGCAGTACTTC
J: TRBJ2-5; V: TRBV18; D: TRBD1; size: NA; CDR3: CASSPLTGEETQYF; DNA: TGTGCCAGCTCACCGCTGACAGGGGAAGAGACCCAGTACTTC
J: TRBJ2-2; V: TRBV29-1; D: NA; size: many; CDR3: CSITDTGELFF; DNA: TGCAGCATTACCGACACCGGGGAGCTGTTTTTT
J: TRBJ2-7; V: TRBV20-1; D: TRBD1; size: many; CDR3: CSASAGTGGLEQYF; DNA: TGCAGTGCTAGTGCCGGGACAGGGGGCCTCGAGCAGTACTTC
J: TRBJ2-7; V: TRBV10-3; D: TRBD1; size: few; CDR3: CAISETKRDSEQYF; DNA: TGTGCCATCAGTGAGACGAAAAGGGACAGCGAGCAGTACTTC